This section outlines one T cell receptor beta chain sequence together with its context. The antigen is not known. Tagging with unique molecular identifiers was applied to individual cDNA molecules. Each CDR3 protein gets one entry after TCRdb re-called the 5' RACE reads with MiXCR. Of roughly 70,000 distinct CDR3 sequences listed, around 20% are singletons. This entry belongs to a study of early T cells in non-severe SARS-CoV-2 infection. On the study more broadly: Sequenced material consisted of bulk RNA (from unsorted whole blood), and chains were unpaired. Points from the study as a whole: There was a bias toward anti-spike CD8 responses in VDJdb matching, which missed private and CD4 specificities.

The V end was cut by 8 bases, the J end by 6 bases, with 9 bases between. Germline V gene data show CDR1 as SNHLY and CDR2 as FYNNEI. The CDR3 loop spans 11 amino acids. The clonotype was recovered from an adult who was a healthcare worker with PCR-confirmed SARS-CoV-2 infection or an uninfected control (not recorded which). The chain is built from TRBV2 and TRBJ2-3, with D unresolved. The sample consisted of whole blood, taken at baseline. CDR3 DNA sequence: TGTGCCAGCCTCGCCCAGGATACGCAGTATTTT. The encoded protein is CASLAQDTQYF.